These 19 T cell receptor beta chains originate from one sample sequenced in a study of T-cell memory formation after mild COVID-19. TCRdb called the 5' RACE reads again in MiXCR, with one record for every CDR3 protein. In the table there are more than 450,000 distinct CDR3 sequences, under 20% of which are singletons. The sample consisted of PBMCs or a T cell subset sorted from them (not recorded which). The receptors stem from an adult woman who had mild COVID-19 (a few samples of this study predate the infection). Cell type and time point are not known.

The chain employs TRBV3-1 and TRBJ2-1; possibly TRBD1 or TRBD2 for D (5 bases each). The CDR3 is 13 residues long. V was pared by 8 bases and J by 0 bases, with 8 bases between. The germline V gene has CDR1 LGHDT and CDR2 YNNKEL (reference sequence). CDR3 in amino acids: CASGGSSYNEQFF. Here the CDR3 DNA reads TGTGCCAGCGGGGGATCCTCCTACAATGAGCAGTTCTTC.

In its sample, this clonotype was seen a few times. The CDR3 spells CASSLESHTGNTIYF. The DNA for the CDR3 is TGTGCCAGCAGTTTGGAATCCCACACTGGAAACACCATATATTTT. The chain recombines TRBV12-3 or TRBV12-4 with TRBJ1-3; no reliable D call. This CDR3 has 15 residues. V was cut by 3 bases and J by 2 bases, with 11 bases left in between.

This clonotype was counted only a few times. The chain employs TRBV5-6 and TRBJ2-1; 8 bases fit TRBD2. The germline V gene encodes CDR1 SGHDT and CDR2 YYEEEE. V was pared by 4 bases and J by 3 bases, with 18 bases of the junction left unmatched. CDR3 length: 19 amino acids. The CDR3 loop reads CASSQDLRTRGGLYNEQFF. CDR3 bases: TGTGCCAGCAGCCAAGACCTGCGGACCCGGGGGGGCCTCTACAATGAGCAGTTCTTC.

With respect to this clonotype: A read error may produce the germline difference seen at one junction end. The chain couples TRBV7-7 to TRBJ2-2; D ambiguous. This CDR3 is built from 13 residues. Germline V gives CDR1 SSHAT, CDR2 FNYEAQ (reference sequence). The CDR3 sequence: CASSLGSAGELFF. In nucleotides, the CDR3 is TGTGCTAGCAGCTTAGGGTCCGCCGGGGAGCTGTTTTTT.

This clonotype was detected a few times. V and J are TRBV6-2 or TRBV6-3 and TRBJ2-7; D might be TRBD1 or TRBD2, each matching 5 bases. Trimming stripped 6 bases from V and 1 base from J, with 19 bases between. The CDR3 sequence is 16 residues long. Germline V gene data show CDR1 as MNHEY and CDR2 as SVGEGT. CDR3 residues: CASSHGDAASSYEQYF. As DNA, the CDR3 is TGTGCCAGCAGCCACGGGGACGCCGCATCATCCTACGAGCAGTACTTC.

The gene calls are TRBV10-3 and TRBJ2-1; no clear D. The CDR3 loop spans 13 amino acids. The germline V gene has CDR1 ENHRY and CDR2 SYGVKD. With 11 bases removed from V and 0 bases from J, the gap between germline ends came to 11 bases. The CDR3 DNA follows: TGTGCCGTCCGGTCCAGCTCCTACAATGAGCAGTTCTTC. It yields the protein CAVRSSSYNEQFF.

This chain joins TRBV19 and TRBJ2-7, with a possible D match to TRBD2 (6 bases). V lost 3 bases to trimming and J lost 0 bases, with 18 bases between them. Germline-derived CDR1 and CDR2 are LNHDA and SQIVND (reference sequence). CDR3 size: 17 residues. The DNA for the CDR3 is TGTGCCAGTAGTATCGGTTGGAGGGCTTCCGACTCCTACGAGCAGTACTTC. It translates to CASSIGWRASDSYEQYF. Together with reference TRBV19 and TRBJ2-7, the CDR3 gives the full variable domain: DGGITQSPKYLFRKEGQNVTLSCEQNLNHDAMYWYRQDPGQGLRLIYYSQIVNDFQKGDIAEGYSVSREKKESFPLTVTSAQKNPTAFYLCASSIGWRASDSYEQYFGPGTRLTVT.

The rearrangement uses TRBV7-9 and TRBJ2-1; the D gene is possibly TRBD1 (6 bases). V gave up 3 bases and J gave up 3 bases, with 12 bases separating them. The CDR3 extends over 15 amino acids. Germline V lookup: CDR1 SEHNR, CDR2 FQNEAQ (reference sequence). CDR3 amino acids: CASSLQGTDYNEQFF. The CDR3 DNA reads as TGTGCCAGCAGCTTGCAGGGGACGGACTACAATGAGCAGTTCTTC.

In its sample, this clonotype was seen a few times. The chain combines TRBV5-1 with TRBJ2-5, with TRBD1 matching 11 bases. The J segment lost 1 base and the V segment lost 4 bases, leaving 0 bases of the junction unmatched. The CDR3 runs 14 residues. In germline, CDR1 is SGHRS, CDR2 YFSETQ. CDR3 in DNA: TGCGCCAGCAGCGGGACAGGGGGCCAAGAGACCCAGTACTTC. Protein sequence: CASSGTGGQETQYF.

This clonotype has a handful of counts. The genes are TRBV5-6 and TRBJ1-3; tentatively, D is TRBD1 (6 bases). V lost 7 bases and J lost 2, with 7 bases in between. CDR1 and CDR2 (germline): SGHDT, YYEEEE. The CDR3 consists of 12 residues. CDR3 nucleotides: TGTGCCAGCGAGGGGGCTGGAAACACCATATATTTT. Protein: CASEGAGNTIYF.

This clonotype was seen more than once but under ten times. The V and J genes are TRBV4-2 and TRBJ1-2; 8 bases agree with TRBD1. J was trimmed by 8 bases and V by 3 bases; bases with no gene match: 11. CDR3 length equals 15 residues. Germline V gene data show CDR1 as LGHNA and CDR2 as YNFKEQ. The CDR3 DNA reads as TGTGCCAGCAGCCAGCCGGGACAGGTGTCCTGGGGCTACACCTTC. It encodes CASSQPGQVSWGYTF.

The chain is built from TRBV7-3 and TRBJ2-5; 8 nucleotides line up with TRBD2. The CDR3 runs 16 residues. Unmatched junction bases numbered 9, after V lost 1 base and J lost 5 bases. From germline, CDR1 is SGHTA and CDR2 FQGTGA. This CDR3 is CASSLKTGGSGETQYF. The CDR3 DNA follows: TGTGCCAGCAGCTTAAAGACGGGGGGGTCTGGTGAGACCCAGTACTTC.

This clonotype was observed a few times. This sequence joins TRBV6-5 and TRBJ1-1; D is undetermined. CDR3 length: 13 amino acids. V lost 0 bases and J lost 7, with 9 bases in between. Germline values: CDR1 MNHEY, CDR2 SVGAGI. As DNA, the CDR3 is TGTGCCAGCAGTTACTCTCGGACCGTTGAAGCTTTCTTT. Translation gives CASSYSRTVEAFF.

The CDR3 DNA follows: TGCAGTGGCGGGAGGGAACCCAATGAGCAGTTCTTC. Translated: CSGGREPNEQFF. The gene calls are TRBV20-1 and TRBJ2-1, with TRBD2 identical over 9 bases. This CDR3 comprises 12 residues. Unmatched junction bases numbered 4, after V lost 7 bases and J lost 6 bases. Germline-derived CDR1 and CDR2 are DFQATT and SNEGSKA (reference sequence).

The V call is TRBV6-2 or TRBV6-3, the J call TRBJ2-7; maybe TRBD2 (5 bases). CDR3 size: 13 residues. Germline CDR1 is MNHEY and CDR2 is SVGEGT. Trimming cost V 8 bases and J 2 bases, with 13 bases left between them. The DNA of the CDR3 is TGTGCCAGCCTGGAGCCGACTACCTACGAGCAGTACTTC. This sequence encodes CASLEPTTYEQYF.

This clonotype was recorded only once. The genes are TRBV12-3 or TRBV12-4 and TRBJ2-4; TRBD2 matches 9 bases. The CDR3 contains 17 residues. With 6 bases clipped from V and 4 bases from J, the junction kept 13 bases outside the gene matches. The CDR3 nucleotides are TGTGCCAGCAGCCAAGCGGGGGGCGGTCATGCGAAAAACATTCAGTACTTC. It codes for CASSQAGGGHAKNIQYF.

The V and J genes are TRBV6-1 and TRBJ2-1, with 8 bases aligning to TRBD1. The CDR3 loop spans 12 amino acids. The junction had 1 base not matched to a gene; V was cut back by 4 bases and J by 8 bases. CDR1 and CDR2 (germline): MNHNS, SASEGT. In nucleotides, the CDR3 is TGTGCCAGCAGTGCAGGGGGCTATGAGCAGTTCTTC. It translates to CASSAGGYEQFF.

The chain couples TRBV2 to TRBJ2-7, with unresolved D. V was pared by 10 bases and J by 7 bases, with 23 bases between. The CDR3 is 14 amino acids. Germline V gene data show CDR1 as SNHLY and CDR2 as FYNNEI. The CDR3 protein is CATSWRQSSLEQYF. Written as DNA, the CDR3 is TGTGCCACCTCCTGGCGGCAGAGCTCCCTGGAGCAGTACTTC.

Only a few counts were recorded for this clonotype. The J gene is TRBJ2-5, the V gene TRBV12-3 or TRBV12-4, with a possible D match to TRBD1 (5 bases). This CDR3 has 15 residues. V dropped 0 bases and J dropped 5 bases, with 13 bases sitting between them. CDR3 DNA: TGTGCCAGCAGTTTAGCGCAGTTCCACAGGGAGACCCAGTACTTC. It specifies CASSLAQFHRETQYF.